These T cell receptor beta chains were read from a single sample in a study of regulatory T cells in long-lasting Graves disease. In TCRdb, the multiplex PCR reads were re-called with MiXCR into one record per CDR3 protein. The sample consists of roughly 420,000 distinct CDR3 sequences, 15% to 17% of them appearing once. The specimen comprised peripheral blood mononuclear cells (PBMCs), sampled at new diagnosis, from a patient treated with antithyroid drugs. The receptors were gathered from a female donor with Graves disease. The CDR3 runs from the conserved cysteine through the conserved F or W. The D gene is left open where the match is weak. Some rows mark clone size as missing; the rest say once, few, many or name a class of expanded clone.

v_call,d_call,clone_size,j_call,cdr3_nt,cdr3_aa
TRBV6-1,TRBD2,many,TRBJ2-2,TGTGCCAGCAGCCCGGGACTAGCGGGGGCTCACCCGAACACCGGGGAGCTGTTTTTT,CASSPGLAGAHPNTGELFF
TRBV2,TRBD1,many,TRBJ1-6,TGTGCCAGCAGCTTCCCTCAGGGGGGAAATTCACCCCTCCACTTT,CASSFPQGGNSPLHF
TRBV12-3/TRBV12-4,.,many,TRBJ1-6,TGTGCCAGCACCCAAGGAGGGCCCTTGCGGTCACCCCTCCACTTT,CASTQGGPLRSPLHF
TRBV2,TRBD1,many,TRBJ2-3,TGTGCCAGCAGTGGGGACAGGGGGCGTACAGATACGCAGTATTTT,CASSGDRGRTDTQYF
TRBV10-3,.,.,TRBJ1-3,TGTGCCATCCGTCCCCTCCAGGACTCTGGAAACACCATATATTTT,CAIRPLQDSGNTIYF
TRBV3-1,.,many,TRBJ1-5,TGTGCCAGCAGCCAAGCCGGGGTCGGTCAGCCCCAGCATTTT,CASSQAGVGQPQHF
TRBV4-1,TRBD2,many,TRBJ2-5,TGCGCCAGCAGCCAAGCCCGGGCGGGGGGCCAAGAGACCCAGTACTTC,CASSQARAGGQETQYF
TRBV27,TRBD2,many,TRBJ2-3,TGTGCCAGCACCAAGCGGGAGAGCACAGATACGCAGTATTTT,CASTKRESTDTQYF
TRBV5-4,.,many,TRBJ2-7,TGTGCCAGCAGCTTGTCGCTCGGAGGGGGGGGGACCTACGAGCAGTACTTC,CASSLSLGGGGTYEQYF
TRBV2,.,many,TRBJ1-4,TGTGCCAGCAGTGAAGGTCGGGAAATTCGACTGTTTTTT,CASSEGREIRLFF
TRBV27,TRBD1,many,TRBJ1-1,TGTGCCACCAAAAGGACAGGGGGGAACACTGAAGCTTTCTTT,CATKRTGGNTEAFF
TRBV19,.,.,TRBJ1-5,TGTGCCAGTAGTATGTTGTCTTTTCGTAGCAATCAGCCCCAGCATTTT,CASSMLSFRSNQPQHF
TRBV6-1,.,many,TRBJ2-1,TGTGCCAGCAGTGAGCGCGGGACCGGGACAAAGACCTACAATGAGCAGTTCTTC,CASSERGTGTKTYNEQFF
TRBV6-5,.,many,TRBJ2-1,TGTGCCAGCAGTTCCATGTACCCGAGCTCCTACAATGAGCAGTTCTTC,CASSSMYPSSYNEQFF
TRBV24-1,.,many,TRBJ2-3,TGTGCCACCGAGGACTTGGATACGCAGTATTTT,CATEDLDTQYF
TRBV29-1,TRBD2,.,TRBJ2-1,TGCAGCGTTCTGCCTATGGTGGGGCTAGCGGACATCAATGAGCAGTTCTTC,CSVLPMVGLADINEQFF
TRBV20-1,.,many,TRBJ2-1,TGCAGTGCTAGAGGCCGGGAGAGCTATTATGAGCAGTTCTTC,CSARGRESYYEQFF
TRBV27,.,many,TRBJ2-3,TGTGCCAGCAGTTTCCCGGGAGCGGGCACAGATACGCAGTATTTT,CASSFPGAGTDTQYF
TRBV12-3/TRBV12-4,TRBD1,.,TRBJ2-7,TGTGCCAGCAGCCGAGCGACAGGGAACTCTTTCAAGCAGTACTTC,CASSRATGNSFKQYF
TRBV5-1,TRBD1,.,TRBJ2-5,TGCGCCACCCACGGACAGGGGGAGACCCAGTACTTC,CATHGQGETQYF
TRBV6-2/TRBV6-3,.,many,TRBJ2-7,TGTGCCAGCAGTGAAGTGTCGGGCGGGGGCCGCTACGAGCAGTACTTC,CASSEVSGGGRYEQYF
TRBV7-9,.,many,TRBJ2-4,TGTGCCAGCAGCTCCCGGTTCGCAGGGGAAACAACAAACATTCAGTACTTC,CASSSRFAGETTNIQYF
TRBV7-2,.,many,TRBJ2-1,TGTGCCAGCAGCTTAACGGGAGCTACCTACAATGAGCAGTTCTTC,CASSLTGATYNEQFF
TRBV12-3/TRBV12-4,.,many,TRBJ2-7,TGTGCCAGCAGCCTAGGGGGGCTCTCCTACGAGCAGTACTTC,CASSLGGLSYEQYF
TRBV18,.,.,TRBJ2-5,TGTGCCAGCTCACCACCGCAGGCTCTGGCAAGTCGAGAGACCCAGTACTTC,CASSPPQALASRETQYF
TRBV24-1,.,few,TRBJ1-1,TGTGCCACCAGTGGTACAGGTACTGAAGCTTTCTTT,CATSGTGTEAFF
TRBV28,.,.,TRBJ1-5,TGTGCCAGCAGAGTGGGGGGGTTTAATCAGCCCCAGCATTTT,CASRVGGFNQPQHF
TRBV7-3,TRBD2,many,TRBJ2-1,TGTGCCAGCAGATTTGTAGCGGGAGGGCCCTATGAGCAGTTCTTC,CASRFVAGGPYEQFF
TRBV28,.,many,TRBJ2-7,TGTGCCAGCCTGAACAGGGCATCCTACGAGCAGTACTTC,CASLNRASYEQYF
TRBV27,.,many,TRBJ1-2,TGTGCCAGCAGTTTATTTGGGCCGGGGGGCTCTAACTATGGCTACACCTTC,CASSLFGPGGSNYGYTF
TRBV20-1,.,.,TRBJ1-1,TGCAGTGCTCCACCGAACAGGGTAGGGAACACTGAAGCTTTCTTT,CSAPPNRVGNTEAFF
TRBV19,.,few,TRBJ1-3,TGTGCCAGTATCACTCCAGGCTCTGGAAACACCATATATTTT,CASITPGSGNTIYF
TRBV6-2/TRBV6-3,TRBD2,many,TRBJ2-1,TGTGCCAGCAGATCCAGCGGGGGGCGAGAGCAGTTCTTC,CASRSSGGREQFF
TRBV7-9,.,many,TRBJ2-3,TGTGCCAGCAGCCAATCTTTTGGAGCAGATACGCAGTATTTT,CASSQSFGADTQYF
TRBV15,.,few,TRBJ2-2,TGTGCCACGCAACGCAGGGAGTTCGCCGGGGAGCTGTTTTTT,CATQRREFAGELFF
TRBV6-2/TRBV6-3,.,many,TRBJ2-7,TGTGCCAGCACCCCAGGGGGGGCGGCCGCCTACGAGCAGTACTTC,CASTPGGAAAYEQYF
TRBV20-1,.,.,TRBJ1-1,TGCAGTGCTGTGAGGGGTGACACTGAAGCTTTCTTT,CSAVRGDTEAFF
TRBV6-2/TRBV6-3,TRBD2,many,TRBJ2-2,TGTGCCAGCGAGTCCGGGAGGGTGAACACCGGGGAGCTGTTTTTT,CASESGRVNTGELFF
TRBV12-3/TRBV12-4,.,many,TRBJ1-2,TGTGCCAGCAGTTTAGGCCGGGACGCCCCTCGCTATGGCTACACCTTC,CASSLGRDAPRYGYTF
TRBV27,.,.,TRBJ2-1,TGTGCCAGCGGACCTTTGAGACCGCCCTACAATGAGCAGTTCTTC,CASGPLRPPYNEQFF
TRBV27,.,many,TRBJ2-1,TGTGCCAGCAGCCAATTGAGAACAGGGCATGAGCAGTTCTTC,CASSQLRTGHEQFF
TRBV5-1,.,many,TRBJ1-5,TGCGCCAGCAGTACAGATATCTATCAGCCCCAGCATTTT,CASSTDIYQPQHF
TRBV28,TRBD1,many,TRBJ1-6,TGTGCCAGCAGTGTCGGGACAGCAAGGAATTCACCCCTCCACTTT,CASSVGTARNSPLHF
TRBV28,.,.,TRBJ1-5,TGTGCCAGCAGTAGGACAGAGCCAGGTCAGCCCCAGCATTTT,CASSRTEPGQPQHF
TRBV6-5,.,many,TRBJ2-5,TGTGCCAGCAGTTATTCGGCGGGGCTCAGGACCCAGTACTTC,CASSYSAGLRTQYF
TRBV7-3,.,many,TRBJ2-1,TGTGCCAGCAGCAAAGGGCAGGGCGAGCAGTTCTTC,CASSKGQGEQFF
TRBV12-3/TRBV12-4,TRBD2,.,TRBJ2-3,TGTGCCAGCAGTGAACGGCTAGCGGGATTCACAGATACGCAGTATTTT,CASSERLAGFTDTQYF
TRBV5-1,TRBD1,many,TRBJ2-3,TGCGCCACCCGTGCCGCCGGGACAGCTAGCACAGATACGCAGTATTTT,CATRAAGTASTDTQYF
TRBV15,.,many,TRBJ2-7,TGCGCCACCAGCACAGAGGATGGTGGGGCCACCTACGAGCAGTACTTC,CATSTEDGGATYEQYF
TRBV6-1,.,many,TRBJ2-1,TGTGCCAGCAGTCCCGGGGCAAACTTAGTGGGTGAGCAGTTCTTC,CASSPGANLVGEQFF
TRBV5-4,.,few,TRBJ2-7,TGTGCCAGCAGCGACCGGGTCGGAGGCTACGAGCAGTACTTC,CASSDRVGGYEQYF
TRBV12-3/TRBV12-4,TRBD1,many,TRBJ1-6,TGTGCCAGCAGTCTTCGGACAGGGGGGAATTCACCCCTCCACTTT,CASSLRTGGNSPLHF
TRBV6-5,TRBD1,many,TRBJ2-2,TGTGCCAGCAGTTACTCGGGGACAGGGGGCACCGGGGAGCTGTTTTTT,CASSYSGTGGTGELFF
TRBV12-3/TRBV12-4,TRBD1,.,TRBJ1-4,TGTGCCAGCCAGGGGGGGGGCGGTGAAAAACTGTTTTTT,CASQGGGGEKLFF